This T cell receptor beta chain stems from a study of CD8+ T cells in alopecia areata. Extracted RNA was reverse transcribed, and the resulting cDNA served as sequencing template. The repertoire was sequenced with immunoSEQ multiplex PCR; TCRdb's copy has only in-frame clones and lacks some. The table includes 200,000 to 250,000 clones, roughly 56% detected once. This CDR3 spans 13 amino acids. From germline, CDR1 is SQVTM and CDR2 ANQGSEA. Trimming took 7 bases from V and 6 from J, leaving 16 bases between them. There are a few counts of this clone. Treatment in this sample: oral pan-JAK inhibitor, 5-10 mg twice daily.

This specimen consisted of CD4+ T cells sorted from blood, obtained at week 4, from a patient treated with tofacitinib. The V and J genes are TRBV29-1 and TRBJ2-1; tentative D call: TRBD2 (5 bases). The sequence derives from a human donor with alopecia areata. The chain's CDR3 is CSAERGSGNEQFF. For the CDR3, the DNA is TGCAGCGCCGAAAGAGGGTCAGGCAATGAGCAGTTCTTC.